Shown below are 11 T cell receptor beta chains from a single sample sequenced in a study of T-cell reconstitution after alpha-beta-depleted transplantation in children. It was with unique molecular identifiers that the TCRbeta library was prepared. Via MiXCR, TCRdb re-called the PCR reads, giving one row per CDR3 protein. The sample lists 450,000 to 600,000 distinct CDR3 sequences; approximately 12% were seen once. Material: PBMCs, mostly from graft donor cells, obtained 360 days after TCRalphabeta/CD19-depleted stem cell transplant. Every receptor here comes from a male patient between 10 and 17 years old who had a stem cell transplant for acute myeloid leukemia, so the T cells may come from the graft donor.

This clonotype was observed many times. CDR3 protein: CASSLRGRQGAYEQYF. CDR3 coding DNA: TGTGCCAGCAGTTTACGTGGTCGACAGGGGGCCTACGAGCAGTACTTC. V is TRBV27 and J is TRBJ2-7; 9 bases are a match to TRBD1. Germline CDR1 MNHEY, CDR2 SMNVEV (reference sequence). The CDR3 runs to 16 residues. V was pared by 2 bases and J by 2 bases, with 7 bases of the junction left unmatched.

This clonotype was detected only a few times. The V call is TRBV27, the J call TRBJ2-7; TRBD2 matches at 11 bases. This CDR3 region has 15 residues. Germline V gene data show CDR1 as MNHEY and CDR2 as SMNVEV (reference sequence). After removal of 5 bases from V and 7 bases from J, the junction contained 10 bases not matched to a gene. The CDR3 reads CASSPSTSGTGEQYF. The CDR3 DNA is TGTGCCAGCAGTCCGTCGACTAGCGGGACAGGGGAGCAGTACTTC.

The chain carries TRBV5-1 and TRBJ2-2; 8 bases agree with TRBD2. Germline V gene lookup returns CDR1 SGHRS and CDR2 YFSETQ. The CDR3 covers 15 residues. V trimming: 1 base; J trimming: 5 bases; junction bases outside the gene matches: 4. CDR3 nucleotide sequence: TGCGCCAGCAGCTTGTGGCGGGAGGCAACCGGGGAGCTGTTTTTT. The encoded protein is CASSLWREATGELFF.

The CDR3 region has the DNA TGTGCCAGCAGCCAAGTTGGAGCGGGAGGTCACAATGAGCAGTTCTTC. Its protein product is CASSQVGAGGHNEQFF. The chain combines TRBV4-2 with TRBJ2-1; 9 nucleotides line up with TRBD2. With V trimmed by 1 base and J by 5 bases, 6 bases remained unmatched. CDR1 is LGHNA, CDR2 YNFKEQ, per germline. The CDR3 consists of 16 residues.

A remark on this clonotype: This may come from a read error, since a much larger clone is one base off. CDR3 protein: CASGLNLASKKVRTGELFF. Here the CDR3 DNA reads TGTGCCAGCGGCTTGAATCTGGCCTCCAAAAAGGTCCGGACCGGGGAGCTGTTTTTT. The V and J genes are TRBV5-4 and TRBJ2-2; D remains unclear. Looked up from germline, CDR1 is SGHNT and CDR2 is YYREEE (reference sequence). The CDR3 spans 19 residues.

This clonotype showed up many times. The chain is built from TRBV28 and TRBJ2-7; D ambiguous. The germline V gene has CDR1 MDHEN and CDR2 SYDVKM. The CDR3 covers 11 residues. V lost 0 bases and J 6 bases, leaving 3 bases between the germline ends. The CDR3 protein is CASSLWPEQYF. CDR3 bases: TGTGCCAGCAGTTTATGGCCCGAGCAGTACTTC.

This sequence joins TRBV20-1 and TRBJ2-3; no reliable D call. This CDR3 is 11 amino acids long. Germline CDR1 DFQATT, CDR2 SNEGSKA (reference sequence). Trimming left V 3 bases short and J 2 bases short, with 3 bases between. The CDR3 loop is CSASFTDTQYF. The DNA of the CDR3 is TGCAGTGCTAGTTTCACAGATACGCAGTATTTT.

This clonotype came up a few times. The chain employs TRBV24-1 and TRBJ2-1; no definite D call. Trimming took 3 bases from V and 13 from J, leaving 3 bases between them. CDR1 is KGHDR, CDR2 SFDVKD, per germline. The CDR3 sequence is 9 residues long. The CDR3 sequence is CATSDRQFF. CDR3 nucleotides: TGTGCCACCAGTGATAGACAGTTCTTC.

The sample holds one count of this clonotype. The chain links TRBV5-1 to TRBJ2-1, with TRBD2 identical over 7 bases. V shed 6 bases and J 6 bases; nucleotides not matched to a gene: 12. The CDR3 totals 15 residues. Germline CDR1 is SGHRS and CDR2 is YFSETQ. CDR3 DNA: TGCGCCAGCACCTACGACTTGGGGGGGGGCAATGAGCAGTTCTTC. This translates into CASTYDLGGGNEQFF.

The V and J genes are TRBV6-2 or TRBV6-3 and TRBJ2-1; D may be TRBD2 (5 bases). The CDR3 is 17 residues long. Germline V gene lookup returns CDR1 MNHEY and CDR2 SVGEGT. V lost 2 bases, J lost 2 bases, and 16 bases lay in between. The CDR3 sequence: CASSYDQTIPTYNEQFF. The CDR3 nucleotides read TGTGCCAGCAGTTACGACCAGACTATACCCACCTACAATGAGCAGTTCTTC.

At least ten counts were recorded for this clonotype. The chain joins TRBV20-1 to TRBJ2-5; 8 bases agree with TRBD2. Germline CDR1 and CDR2: DFQATT and SNEGSKA (reference sequence). CDR3 length: 14 residues. Unmatched junction bases numbered 10, after V lost 6 bases and J lost 4 bases. The CDR3 coding sequence is TGCAGTGCCCCGCGGAGCGGGAGAAGAGAGACCCAGTACTTC. It is translated as CSAPRSGRRETQYF.